There are a few counts of the clone carrying this TCR beta chain. Its antigen is as yet unknown. Time point specified: patch test 1, 2 weeks after DPC sensitization. Noted treatment: therapeutic diphenylcyclopropenone sensitization with weekly scalp DPC. The sample comes from a study of human T cells and chemical hapten exposure. Overall study: The study patch tested 0.01% DPC on the upper back and read results at 6 days. The patients were mostly female; they had alopecia areata, totalis or universalis.

With 0 bases removed from V and 2 bases from J, the gap between germline ends came to 5 bases. CDR3 length: 13 amino acids. Germline V gene lookup returns CDR1 SGHRS and CDR2 YFSETQ. The library gave individual cDNA molecules unique molecular identifiers. MiXCR, applied by TCRdb to the RACE reads, yields one record per CDR3 protein. The data contain some 170,000 distinct CDR3 sequences, approximately 20% of them seen just once; the ten biggest clones take up about 7%. General study findings and limits: Patch test scores rose with PT1 expanded TCR counts, a positive correlation.

The source is a woman in her fifties or sixties with alopecia areata. Some clones in this sample may be carry-over from other donors' samples. The V and J genes are TRBV5-1 and TRBJ1-1; D call uncertain. The sample consisted of whole blood, taken in connection with sensitization to the hapten diphenylcyclopropenone (DPC). The CDR3 sequence: CASSLDDNTEAFF. Written as DNA, the CDR3 is TGCGCCAGCAGCTTGGATGACAACACTGAAGCTTTCTTT.